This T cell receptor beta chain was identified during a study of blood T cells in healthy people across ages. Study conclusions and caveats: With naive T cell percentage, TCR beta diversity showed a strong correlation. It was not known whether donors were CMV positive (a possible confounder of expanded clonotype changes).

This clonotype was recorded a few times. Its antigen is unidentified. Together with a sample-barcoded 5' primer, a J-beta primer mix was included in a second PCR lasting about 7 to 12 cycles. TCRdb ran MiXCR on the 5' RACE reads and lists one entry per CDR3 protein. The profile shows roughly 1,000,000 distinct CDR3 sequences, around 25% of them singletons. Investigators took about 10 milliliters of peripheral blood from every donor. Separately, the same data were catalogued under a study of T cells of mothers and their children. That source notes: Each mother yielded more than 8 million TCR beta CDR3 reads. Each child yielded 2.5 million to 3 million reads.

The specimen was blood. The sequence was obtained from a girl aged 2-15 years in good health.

CDR3 amino acids: CASSAQLAGGVYEQYF. In DNA, the CDR3 is TGTGCCAGCAGTGCCCAACTAGCGGGGGGTGTCTACGAGCAGTACTTC. The chain is built from TRBV6-5 and TRBJ2-7; the match to TRBD2 covers 12 bases. CDR1 and CDR2 from the germline V gene are MNHEY and SVGAGI. The CDR3 length is 16 residues. Trimming cost V 5 bases and J 3 bases; bases outside gene matches: 8.